This TCR beta chain was recovered during a study of cytomegalovirus exposure and HLA in healthy donors. Study findings and constraints: Among the most significant clusters, several appeared linked to common viral pathogens in a later analysis.

The CDR3 is 14 amino acids. Trimming removed 8 bases from V and 2 bases from J; junction bases left unmatched: 6. CDR1 MDHEN and CDR2 SYDVKM come from the germline V gene. A note on this clone: Its antigen is still unknown.

This PCR relied on a set of 60 Vbeta primers and 13 Jbeta primers. TCRdb's table, derived via immunoSEQ multiplex PCR, lists solely in-frame clones and lacks some. The data show under 150,000 clones, with around three fifths seen just once and 2% to 3% held by the top ten. This chain connects TRBV28 to TRBJ1-3, with TRBD1 identical over 7 bases. Sample: PBMCs. This receptor was identified in a woman aged 40 to 50 in good health and CMV-seronegative. The CDR3 spells CASGTTGPGNTIYF. The DNA for the CDR3 is TGTGCCAGCGGCACGACAGGGCCTGGAAACACCATATATTTT.